A single sample gave rise to the 14 T cell receptor beta chains below, sequenced in a study of cytomegalovirus exposure and HLA in healthy donors. The PCR contained 60 Vbeta and 13 Jbeta primers. Method: immunoSEQ multiplex PCR; TCRdb's copy keeps in-frame clones and lacks some. The data hold approximately 100,000 clones, with less than 80% observed a single time. The sequenced sample consisted of PBMCs. The receptor set was obtained from a man between 60 and 75 years old in good health and CMV-seronegative.

The CDR3 DNA reads TGCGCCAGCAGCTTGGGGGACAGGGGCGATCAGCCCCAGCATTTT. Protein product: CASSLGDRGDQPQHF. This rearrangement joins TRBV5-1 to TRBJ1-5; the match to TRBD1 covers 10 bases. The CDR3 is 15 residues long. Per germline, CDR1 SGHRS and CDR2 YFSETQ. The J segment lost 5 bases and the V segment lost 0 bases, leaving 2 bases of the junction unmatched.

This chain joins TRBV10-3 and TRBJ1-5; 12 bases are a match to TRBD1. The trim removed 1 base at V and 7 bases at J, leaving 8 bases unmatched. Germline loops: CDR1 ENHRY, CDR2 SYGVKD. This CDR3 contains 17 residues. CDR3 residues: CAISEWDRGLIWQPQHF. DNA for the CDR3: TGTGCCATCAGTGAGTGGGACAGGGGGCTTATCTGGCAGCCCCAGCATTTT.

CDR3 in DNA: TGTGCCAGCAGCTTGGTTGTGACAGGCAAAAACATTCAGTACTTC. It codes for CASSLVVTGKNIQYF. The chain carries TRBV5-6 and TRBJ2-4; TRBD1 might be the D (6 bases). Trimming shortened V by 0 bases and J by 3 bases, and 10 bases separated the two germline ends. CDR1 and CDR2 (germline): SGHDT, YYEEEE. The CDR3 loop spans 15 amino acids.

The rearrangement links TRBV29-1 to TRBJ1-1; 8 bases are a match to TRBD1. The V gene end was trimmed by 6 bases and the J gene end by 5 bases; junction bases not matched to a gene: 11. The germline V gene has CDR1 SQVTM and CDR2 ANQGSEA. This CDR3 has 14 amino acids. In nucleotides, the CDR3 is TGCAGCGTGAGGACAGGGAAAGTGGAAACTGAAGCTTTCTTT. It translates to CSVRTGKVETEAFF.

V is TRBV19 and J is TRBJ1-4; no firm D call. Germline V gives CDR1 LNHDA, CDR2 SQIVND (reference sequence). The V end was cut by 4 bases, the J end by 7 bases, with 16 bases between. The CDR3 is 15 residues long. The CDR3 nucleotides read TGTGCCAGTAGTACCGCTGACCTAGTGAGTGAAAAACTGTTTTTT. It yields the protein CASSTADLVSEKLFF.

This clone was observed a single time. The V call is TRBV7-9, the J call TRBJ2-3; TRBD2 might be the D (5 bases). CDR3 length: 13 residues. CDR1 is SEHNR and CDR2 is FQNEAQ in the germline V gene (reference sequence). The germline V and J ends were trimmed by 1 base and 4 bases, with 6 bases remaining between them. CDR3 protein: CASSLGGSDTQYF. The CDR3 DNA reads as TGTGCCAGCAGCTTAGGAGGGTCAGATACGCAGTATTTT.

The chain joins TRBV4-1 to TRBJ2-1, with 9 positions matching TRBD1. This CDR3 has 15 amino acids. In germline, CDR1 is MGHRA, CDR2 YSYEKL. V dropped 2 bases and J dropped 8; count of bases not matched to a gene: 7. The CDR3 DNA is TGCGCCAGCAGCCAACAGACAGGGGGATCGTATGAGCAGTTCTTC. Its translation is CASSQQTGGSYEQFF.

The V gene is TRBV28, the J gene TRBJ1-5, with D perhaps TRBD1 (5 bases). V was pared by 10 bases and J by 3 bases, with 13 bases between. The length of the CDR3 is 13 residues. Germline CDR1 is MDHEN and CDR2 is SYDVKM. The CDR3 protein is CAIRQGVNQPQHF. CDR3 DNA sequence: TGTGCCATCCGGCAGGGTGTCAATCAGCCCCAGCATTTT.

The chain has TRBV7-3 and TRBJ2-5, with TRBD1 matching over 11 bases. With 5 bases clipped from V and 4 bases from J, the junction kept 9 bases outside the gene matches. The CDR3 has 16 residues. Germline CDR1 SGHTA, CDR2 FQGTGA. CDR3: CASSQRTGGSGETQYF. In DNA form, the CDR3 reads TGTGCCAGCAGCCAGCGGACAGGGGGCTCTGGAGAGACCCAGTACTTC.

The chain couples TRBV5-1 to TRBJ1-2; D is possibly TRBD1 (5 bases). Germline V lookup: CDR1 SGHRS, CDR2 YFSETQ. Trimming took 1 base from V and 4 from J, leaving 11 bases between them. The CDR3 has 14 residues. CDR3 sequence (DNA): TGCGCCAGCAGCTTGTCCACCGACAGCTATGGCTACACCTTC. Translating gives CASSLSTDSYGYTF.

The chain is built from TRBV29-1 and TRBJ2-1; maybe TRBD1 (6 bases). V lost 6 bases, J lost 0 bases, and 12 bases lay in between. The CDR3 extends over 14 amino acids. The germline CDR1 and CDR2 sequences are SQVTM and ANQGSEA. The CDR3 nucleotides read TGCAGCGTCGGACAGTCTAGCTCCTACAATGAGCAGTTCTTC. Translating it yields CSVGQSSSYNEQFF.

The rearrangement links TRBV25-1 to TRBJ1-4; 7 nucleotides line up with TRBD1. With 6 bases clipped from V and 2 bases from J, the junction kept 12 bases outside the gene matches. The CDR3 loop spans 17 amino acids. Per germline, CDR1 MGHDK and CDR2 SYGVNS. The CDR3 DNA sequence: TGTGCCAGCAGCGACAGGGTCCTATCGGGCACTAATGAAAAACTGTTTTTT. Amino acid sequence: CASSDRVLSGTNEKLFF.

This clone was observed a handful of times. V and J are TRBV13 and TRBJ1-1, with D possibly TRBD1 on 5 matching bases. V dropped 4 bases and J dropped 7 bases, with 10 bases sitting between them. The length of the CDR3 is 12 residues. Looked up from germline, CDR1 is PRHDT and CDR2 is FYEKMQ (reference sequence). DNA of the CDR3: TGTGCCAGCAGCTCAGACAGAGTTGAAGCTTTCTTT. Protein product: CASSSDRVEAFF.

The chain recombines TRBV5-4 with TRBJ2-2; 7 bases are a match to TRBD1. Per the germline V gene, CDR1 is SGHNT and CDR2 is YYREEE (reference sequence). This CDR3 has 14 amino acids. J was trimmed by 5 bases and V by 3 bases; bases with no gene match: 4. This CDR3 reads CASSSTGDTGELFF. The CDR3 DNA follows: TGTGCCAGCAGCTCTACAGGGGATACCGGGGAGCTGTTTTTT.